This T cell receptor beta chain was sequenced during a study of blood T cell repertoires in COVID-19. Profiling relied on immunoSEQ multiplex PCR, and the TCRdb table lists in-frame clones only, not all of them. The sample yields 150,000 to 200,000 clones, 85% to 90% seen once. In germline, CDR1 is KGHDR, CDR2 SFDVKD. This CDR3 has 17 residues. V was pared by 3 bases and J by 2 bases, with 9 bases of the junction left unmatched. Specimen: peripheral blood. The clonotype was recovered from a man aged 55 to 69 with COVID-19, enrolled during active disease. The rearrangement links TRBV24-1 to TRBJ1-5, with 7 bases fitting TRBD1. CDR3 coding DNA: TGTGCCACCAGTGATCACAGGGGCCCCCCAGGCAATCAGCCCCAGCATTTT. Translation: CATSDHRGPPGNQPQHF.